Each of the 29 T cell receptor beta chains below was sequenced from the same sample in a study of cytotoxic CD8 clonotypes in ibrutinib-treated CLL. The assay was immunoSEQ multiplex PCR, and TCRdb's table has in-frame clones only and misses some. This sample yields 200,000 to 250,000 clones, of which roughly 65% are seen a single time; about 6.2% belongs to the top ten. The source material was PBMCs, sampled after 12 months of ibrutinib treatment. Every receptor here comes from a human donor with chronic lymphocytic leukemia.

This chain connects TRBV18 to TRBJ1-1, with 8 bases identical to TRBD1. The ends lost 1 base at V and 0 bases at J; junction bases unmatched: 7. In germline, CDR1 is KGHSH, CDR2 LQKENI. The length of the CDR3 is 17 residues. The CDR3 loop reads CASSPRRQGTMNTEAFF. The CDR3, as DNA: TGTGCCAGCTCACCACGAAGACAGGGGACTATGAACACTGAAGCTTTCTTT.

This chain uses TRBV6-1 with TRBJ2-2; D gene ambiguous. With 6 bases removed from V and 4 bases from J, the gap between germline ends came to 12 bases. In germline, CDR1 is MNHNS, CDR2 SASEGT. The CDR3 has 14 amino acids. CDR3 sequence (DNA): TGTGCCAGCAGAAAGGACCTTAGCACCGGGGAGCTGTTTTTT. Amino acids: CASRKDLSTGELFF.

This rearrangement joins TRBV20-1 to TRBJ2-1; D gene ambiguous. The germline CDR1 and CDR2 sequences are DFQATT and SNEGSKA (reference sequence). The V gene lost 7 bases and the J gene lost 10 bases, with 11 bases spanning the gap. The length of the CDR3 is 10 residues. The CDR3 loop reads CSGSTEEQFF. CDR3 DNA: TGCAGTGGGTCCACCGAAGAGCAGTTCTTC.

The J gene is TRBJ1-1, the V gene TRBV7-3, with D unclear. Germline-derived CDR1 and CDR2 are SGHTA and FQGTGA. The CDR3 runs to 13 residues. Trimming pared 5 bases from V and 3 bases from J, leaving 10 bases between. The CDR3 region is CASSATIYTEAFF. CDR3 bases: TGTGCCAGCAGCGCGACAATTTACACTGAAGCTTTCTTT.

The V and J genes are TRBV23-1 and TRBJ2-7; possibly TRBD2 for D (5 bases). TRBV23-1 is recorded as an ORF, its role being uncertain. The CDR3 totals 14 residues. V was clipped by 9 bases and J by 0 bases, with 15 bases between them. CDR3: CASWRRRSSYEQYF. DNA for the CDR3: TGCGCCAGTTGGAGGCGCAGGAGCTCCTACGAGCAGTACTTC.

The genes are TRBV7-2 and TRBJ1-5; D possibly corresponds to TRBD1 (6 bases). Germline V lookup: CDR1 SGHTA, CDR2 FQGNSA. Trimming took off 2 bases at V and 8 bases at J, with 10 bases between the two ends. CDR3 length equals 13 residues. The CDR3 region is CASSLQGHEPQHF. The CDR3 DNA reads TGTGCCAGCAGCTTACAGGGGCATGAGCCCCAGCATTTT.

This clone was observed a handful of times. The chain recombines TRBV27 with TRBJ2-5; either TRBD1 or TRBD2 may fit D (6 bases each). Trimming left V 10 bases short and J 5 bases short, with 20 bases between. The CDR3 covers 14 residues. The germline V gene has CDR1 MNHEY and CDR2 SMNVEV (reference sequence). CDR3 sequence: CATMGWGAGETQYF. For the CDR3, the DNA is TGTGCCACCATGGGTTGGGGGGCGGGGGAGACCCAGTACTTC.

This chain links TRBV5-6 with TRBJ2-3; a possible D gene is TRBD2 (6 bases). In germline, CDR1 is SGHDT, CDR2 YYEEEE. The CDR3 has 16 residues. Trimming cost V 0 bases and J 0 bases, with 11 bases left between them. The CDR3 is CASSLELGGSTDTQYF. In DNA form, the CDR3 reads TGTGCCAGCAGCTTGGAATTGGGGGGAAGCACAGATACGCAGTATTTT.

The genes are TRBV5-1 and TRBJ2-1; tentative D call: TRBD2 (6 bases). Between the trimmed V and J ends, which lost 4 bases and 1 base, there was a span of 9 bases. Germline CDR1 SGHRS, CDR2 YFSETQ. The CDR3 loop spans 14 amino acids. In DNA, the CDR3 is TGCGCCAGCAGCCAGGAGGGTTCCTACAATGAGCAGTTCTTC. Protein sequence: CASSQEGSYNEQFF.

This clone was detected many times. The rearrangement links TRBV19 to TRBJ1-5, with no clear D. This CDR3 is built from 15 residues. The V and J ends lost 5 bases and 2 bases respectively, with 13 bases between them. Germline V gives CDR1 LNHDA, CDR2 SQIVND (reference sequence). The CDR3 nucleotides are TGTGCCAGTAGTCCCCACGGGTCAGGCAATCAGCCCCAGCATTTT. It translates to CASSPHGSGNQPQHF.

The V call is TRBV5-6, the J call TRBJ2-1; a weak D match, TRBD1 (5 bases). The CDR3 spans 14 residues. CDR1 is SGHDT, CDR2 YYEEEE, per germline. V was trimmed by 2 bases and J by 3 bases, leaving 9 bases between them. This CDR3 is CASSFRTLYNEQFF. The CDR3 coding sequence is TGTGCCAGCAGCTTCCGGACACTCTACAATGAGCAGTTCTTC.

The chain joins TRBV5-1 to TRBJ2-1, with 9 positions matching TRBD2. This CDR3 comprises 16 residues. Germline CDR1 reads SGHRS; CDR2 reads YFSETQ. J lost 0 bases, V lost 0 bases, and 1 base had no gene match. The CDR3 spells CASSLGSGSSYNEQFF. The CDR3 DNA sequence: TGCGCCAGCAGCTTGGGTAGCGGGAGCTCCTACAATGAGCAGTTCTTC. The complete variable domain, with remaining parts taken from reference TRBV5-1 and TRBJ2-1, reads KAGVTQTPRYLIKTRGQQVTLSCSPISGHRSVSWYQQTPGQGLQFLFEYFSETQRNKGNFPGRFSGRQFSNSRSEMNVSTLELGDSALYLCASSLGSGSSYNEQFFGPGTRLTVL.

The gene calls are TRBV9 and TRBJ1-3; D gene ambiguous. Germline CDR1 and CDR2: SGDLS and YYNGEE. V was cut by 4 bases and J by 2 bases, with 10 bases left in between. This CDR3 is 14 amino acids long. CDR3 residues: CASSPFDTGNTIYF. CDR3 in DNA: TGTGCCAGCAGCCCCTTCGACACTGGAAACACCATATATTTT.

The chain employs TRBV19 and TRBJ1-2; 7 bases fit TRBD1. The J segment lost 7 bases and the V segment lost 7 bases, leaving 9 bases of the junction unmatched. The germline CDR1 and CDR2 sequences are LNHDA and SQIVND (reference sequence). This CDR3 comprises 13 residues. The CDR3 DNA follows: TGTGCCAGTACCGTGACAGGGAGGTCTGGCTACACCTTC. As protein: CASTVTGRSGYTF.

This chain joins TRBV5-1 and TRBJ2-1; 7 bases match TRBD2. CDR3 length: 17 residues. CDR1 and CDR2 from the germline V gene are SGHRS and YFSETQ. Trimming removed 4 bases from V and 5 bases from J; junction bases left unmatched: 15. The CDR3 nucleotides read TGCGCCAGCAGCGCGGAGGTGGGGGGAGGGCCCCACAATGAGCAGTTCTTC. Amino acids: CASSAEVGGGPHNEQFF.

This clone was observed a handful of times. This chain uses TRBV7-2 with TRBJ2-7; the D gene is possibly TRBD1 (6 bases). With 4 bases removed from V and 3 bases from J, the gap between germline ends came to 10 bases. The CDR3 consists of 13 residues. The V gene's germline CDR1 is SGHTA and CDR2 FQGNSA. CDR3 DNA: TGTGCCAGCAGCTACGGACAGAGCTACGAGCAGTACTTC. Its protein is CASSYGQSYEQYF.

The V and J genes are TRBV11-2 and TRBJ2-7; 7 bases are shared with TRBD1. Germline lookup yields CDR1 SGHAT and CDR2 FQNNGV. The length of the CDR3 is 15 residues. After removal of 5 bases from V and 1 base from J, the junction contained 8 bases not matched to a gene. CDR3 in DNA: TGTGCCAGCAGCCCCAGGGGGACGGCATCCTACGAGCAGTACTTC. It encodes CASSPRGTASYEQYF.

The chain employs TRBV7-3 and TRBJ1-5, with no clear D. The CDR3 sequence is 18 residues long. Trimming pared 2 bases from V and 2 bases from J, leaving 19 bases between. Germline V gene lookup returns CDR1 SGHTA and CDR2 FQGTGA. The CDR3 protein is CASSLSPGVGYGNQPQHF. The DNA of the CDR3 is TGTGCCAGCAGCTTATCCCCCGGCGTTGGATACGGCAATCAGCCCCAGCATTTT. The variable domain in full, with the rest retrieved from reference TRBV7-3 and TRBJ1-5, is GAGVSQTPSNKVTEKGKYVELRCDPISGHTALYWYRQSLGQGPEFLIYFQGTGAADDSGLPNDRFFAVRPEGSVSTLKIQRTERGDSAVYLCASSLSPGVGYGNQPQHFGDGTRLSIL.

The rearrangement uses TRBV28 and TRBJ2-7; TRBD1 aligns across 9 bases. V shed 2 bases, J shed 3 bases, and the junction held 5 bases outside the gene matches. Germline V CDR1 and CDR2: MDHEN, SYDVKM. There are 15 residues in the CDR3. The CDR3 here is CASSLIGTGSYEQYF. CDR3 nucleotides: TGTGCCAGCAGTTTAATCGGGACAGGGAGCTACGAGCAGTACTTC.

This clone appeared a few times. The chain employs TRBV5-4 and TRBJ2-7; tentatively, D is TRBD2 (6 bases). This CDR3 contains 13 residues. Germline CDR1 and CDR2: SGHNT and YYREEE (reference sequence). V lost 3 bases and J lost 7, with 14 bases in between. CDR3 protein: CASSSSAGWEQYF. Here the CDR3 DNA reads TGTGCCAGCAGCTCCTCCGCGGGATGGGAGCAGTACTTC.

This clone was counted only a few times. The CDR3 DNA is TGTGCCAGCAGCCAAGATACGGCAGGGGGCCACACTGAAGCTTTCTTT. Translated, it gives CASSQDTAGGHTEAFF. The chain recombines TRBV4-2 with TRBJ1-1, with 8 bases matching TRBD1. V trimming: 0 bases; J trimming: 3 bases; junction bases outside the gene matches: 6. Germline V gives CDR1 LGHNA, CDR2 YNFKEQ. The length of the CDR3 is 16 residues.

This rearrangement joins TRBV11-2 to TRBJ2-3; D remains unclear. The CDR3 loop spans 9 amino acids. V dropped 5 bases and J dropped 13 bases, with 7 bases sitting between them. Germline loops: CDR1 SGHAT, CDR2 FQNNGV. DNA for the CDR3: TGTGCCAGCAGCCCTCGGGAGTATTTT. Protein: CASSPREYF.

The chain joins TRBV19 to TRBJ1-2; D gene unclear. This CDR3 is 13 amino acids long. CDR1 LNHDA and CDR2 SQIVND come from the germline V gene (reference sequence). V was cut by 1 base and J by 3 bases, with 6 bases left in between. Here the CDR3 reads CASSIAVDYGYTF. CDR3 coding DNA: TGTGCCAGTAGTATAGCAGTAGACTATGGCTACACCTTC.

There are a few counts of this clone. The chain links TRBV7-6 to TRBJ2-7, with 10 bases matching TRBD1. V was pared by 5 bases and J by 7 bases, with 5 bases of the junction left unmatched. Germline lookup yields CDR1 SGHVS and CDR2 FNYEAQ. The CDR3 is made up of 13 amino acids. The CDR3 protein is CASSPDRGREQYF. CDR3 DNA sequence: TGTGCCAGCAGCCCGGACAGGGGGAGAGAGCAGTACTTC.

The CDR3: CATSGGTLSYEQYF. CDR3 DNA: TGTGCCACTTCAGGGGGGACATTATCCTACGAGCAGTACTTC. This sequence joins TRBV6-1 and TRBJ2-7; D is possibly TRBD1 (7 bases). CDR3 size: 14 residues. Trimming left V 10 bases short and J 1 base short, with 17 bases between. Germline-derived CDR1 and CDR2 are MNHNS and SASEGT.

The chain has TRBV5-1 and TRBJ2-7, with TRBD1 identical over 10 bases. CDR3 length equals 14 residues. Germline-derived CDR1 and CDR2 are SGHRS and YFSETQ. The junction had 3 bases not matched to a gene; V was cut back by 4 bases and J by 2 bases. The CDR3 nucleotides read TGCGCCAGCAGCAAGGGACAGGGGACCTACGAGCAGTACTTC. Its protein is CASSKGQGTYEQYF.

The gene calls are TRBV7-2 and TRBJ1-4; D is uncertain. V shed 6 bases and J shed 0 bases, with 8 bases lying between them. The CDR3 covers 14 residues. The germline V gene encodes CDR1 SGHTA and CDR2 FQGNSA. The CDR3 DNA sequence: TGTGCCAGCAGACCAGACCCAACTAATGAAAAACTGTTTTTT. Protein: CASRPDPTNEKLFF.

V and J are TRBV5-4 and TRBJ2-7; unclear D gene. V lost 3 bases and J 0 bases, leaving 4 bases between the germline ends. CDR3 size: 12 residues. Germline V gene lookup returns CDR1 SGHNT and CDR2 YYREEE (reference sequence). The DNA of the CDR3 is TGTGCCAGCAGCTCTGGCTCCTACGAGCAGTACTTC. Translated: CASSSGSYEQYF.

The CDR3 reads CASSSQGPGVYGYTF. CDR3 bases: TGTGCCAGCAGCTCCCAGGGGCCGGGGGTTTATGGCTACACCTTC. The chain has TRBV9 and TRBJ1-2; maybe TRBD1 (6 bases). Trimming pared 4 bases from V and 5 bases from J, leaving 18 bases between. The CDR3 consists of 15 residues. In germline, CDR1 is SGDLS, CDR2 YYNGEE.